The subject of this entry is one T cell receptor beta chain. Primers included in the PCR were 60 Vbeta and 13 Jbeta primers. Profiling relied on immunoSEQ multiplex PCR, and the TCRdb table lists in-frame clones only, not all of them. Listed are some 33,000 clones; about 5% falls within the top ten. This entry is derived from a study of cytomegalovirus exposure and HLA in healthy donors. The CDR3 loop spans 15 amino acids. The germline CDR1 and CDR2 sequences are MNHEY and SMNVEV (reference sequence). V trimming: 3 bases; J trimming: 4 bases; junction bases outside the gene matches: 4. This receptor was obtained from a female donor in good health and CMV-seronegative. Sequenced input: PBMCs. This chain connects TRBV27 to TRBJ1-3, with 9 bases that match TRBD1. CDR3 sequence: CASSLYRGPGNTIYF. In nucleotides, the CDR3 is TGTGCCAGCAGTTTGTACAGGGGGCCGGGAAACACCATATATTTT.